The clone carrying this T cell receptor beta chain was picked up a small number of times. The CDR3 loop spans 13 amino acids. Trimming removed 5 bases at V and 3 bases at J, with 8 bases between. Germline V gene sequence: CDR1 SGHNT, CDR2 YYREEE (reference sequence). This entry comes from a study of blood T cell repertoires in COVID-19. In the study overall: T cells, B-cell-depleted T cells, or PBMCs supplied cDNA or gDNA.

Sequencing was performed with immunoSEQ multiplex PCR; in TCRdb, only in-frame clones are kept and a portion is missing. The sample includes tens of thousands of clones, around 90% seen only once; the top ten take over 5%. Specimen: peripheral blood. The chain links TRBV5-4 to TRBJ2-2; D is perhaps TRBD1 (6 bases). The TCR originated in a man in his sixties with COVID-19, enrolled during active disease. Written as DNA, the CDR3 is TGTGCCAGCAGTAGGACAGACACCGGGGAGCTGTTTTTT. Its translation is CASSRTDTGELFF.